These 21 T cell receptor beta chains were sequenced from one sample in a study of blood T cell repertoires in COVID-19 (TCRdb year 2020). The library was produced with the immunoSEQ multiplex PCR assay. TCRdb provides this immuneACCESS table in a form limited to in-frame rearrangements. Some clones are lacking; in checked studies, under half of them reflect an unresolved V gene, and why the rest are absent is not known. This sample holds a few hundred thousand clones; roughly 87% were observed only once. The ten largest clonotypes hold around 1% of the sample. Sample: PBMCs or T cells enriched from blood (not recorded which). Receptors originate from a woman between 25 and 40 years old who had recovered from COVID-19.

The CDR3 DNA sequence: TGTGCCAGCTCACCAGCGGAACCCCCCCCGTGGTATGGCTACACCTTC. Translation: CASSPAEPPPWYGYTF. The rearrangement links TRBV18 to TRBJ1-2; D call uncertain. Germline values: CDR1 KGHSH, CDR2 LQKENI. V lost 2 bases and J lost 5, with 18 bases in between. The CDR3 has 16 residues. The full variable domain, rest sourced from reference TRBV18 and TRBJ1-2, is NAGVMQNPRHLVRRRGQEARLRCSPMKGHSHVYWYRQLPEEGLKFMVYLQKENIIDESGMPKERFSAEFPKEGPSILRIQQVVRGDSAAYFCASSPAEPPPWYGYTFGSGTRLTVV.

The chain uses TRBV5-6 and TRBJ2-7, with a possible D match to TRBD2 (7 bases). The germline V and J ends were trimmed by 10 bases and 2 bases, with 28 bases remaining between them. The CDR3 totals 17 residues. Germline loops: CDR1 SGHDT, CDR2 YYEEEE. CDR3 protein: CAFREGLAGAPTYEQYF. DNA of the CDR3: TGTGCCTTTAGGGAGGGGCTGGCGGGGGCCCCTACCTACGAGCAGTACTTC.

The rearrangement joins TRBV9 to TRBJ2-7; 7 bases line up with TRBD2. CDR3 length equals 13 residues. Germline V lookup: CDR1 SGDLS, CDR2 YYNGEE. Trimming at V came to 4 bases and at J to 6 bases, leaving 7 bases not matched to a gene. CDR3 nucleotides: TGTGCCAGCAGCCCTCGGGGGGAGGGCGAGCAGTACTTC. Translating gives CASSPRGEGEQYF.

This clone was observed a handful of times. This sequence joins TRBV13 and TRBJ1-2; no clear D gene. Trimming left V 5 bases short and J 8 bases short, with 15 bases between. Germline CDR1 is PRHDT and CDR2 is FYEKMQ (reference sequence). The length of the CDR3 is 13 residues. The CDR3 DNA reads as TGTGCCAGCAGCCTTCAAAGAGGAGAGGGCTACACCTTC. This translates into CASSLQRGEGYTF.

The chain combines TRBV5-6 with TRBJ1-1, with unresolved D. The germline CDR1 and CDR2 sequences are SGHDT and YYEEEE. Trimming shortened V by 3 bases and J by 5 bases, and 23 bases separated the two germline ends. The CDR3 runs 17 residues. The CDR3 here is CASSWWGLGSGGTEAFF. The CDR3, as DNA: TGTGCCAGCAGCTGGTGGGGTTTGGGGAGCGGAGGGACTGAAGCTTTCTTT.

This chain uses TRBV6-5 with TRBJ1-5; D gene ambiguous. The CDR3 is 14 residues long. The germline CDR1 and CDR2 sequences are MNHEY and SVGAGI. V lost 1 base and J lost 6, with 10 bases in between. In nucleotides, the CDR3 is TGTGCCAGCAGTTACTTTGGAAGCGGTCAGCCCCAGCATTTT. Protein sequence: CASSYFGSGQPQHF.

The CDR3 loop is CASSFTIFSDTEAFF. The CDR3, as DNA: TGTGCCAGCAGCTTTACGATTTTCTCGGACACTGAAGCTTTCTTT. V is TRBV7-9 and J is TRBJ1-1; D is undetermined. V shed 3 bases and J shed 3 bases, with 14 bases lying between them. The CDR3 covers 15 residues. CDR1 and CDR2 (germline): SEHNR, FQNEAQ (reference sequence).

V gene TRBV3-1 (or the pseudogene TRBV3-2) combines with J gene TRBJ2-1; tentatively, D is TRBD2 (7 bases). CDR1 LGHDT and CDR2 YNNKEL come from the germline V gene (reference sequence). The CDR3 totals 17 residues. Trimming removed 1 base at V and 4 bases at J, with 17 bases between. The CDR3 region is CASSQARGAALYNEQFF. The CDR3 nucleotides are TGTGCCAGCAGCCAAGCTCGGGGGGCGGCATTGTACAATGAGCAGTTCTTC.

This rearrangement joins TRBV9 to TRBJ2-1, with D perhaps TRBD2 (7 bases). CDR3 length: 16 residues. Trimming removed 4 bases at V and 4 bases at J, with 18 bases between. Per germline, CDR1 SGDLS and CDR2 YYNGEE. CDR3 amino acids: CASSFSGGARYNEQFF. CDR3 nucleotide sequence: TGTGCCAGCAGCTTTAGTGGGGGGGCCAGGTACAATGAGCAGTTCTTC.

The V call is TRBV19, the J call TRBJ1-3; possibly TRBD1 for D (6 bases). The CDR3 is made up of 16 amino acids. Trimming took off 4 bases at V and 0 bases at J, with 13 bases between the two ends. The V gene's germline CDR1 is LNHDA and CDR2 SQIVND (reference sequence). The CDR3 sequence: CASSSRDTFSGNTIYF. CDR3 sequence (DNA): TGTGCCAGTAGTAGCCGGGACACCTTCTCTGGAAACACCATATATTTT.

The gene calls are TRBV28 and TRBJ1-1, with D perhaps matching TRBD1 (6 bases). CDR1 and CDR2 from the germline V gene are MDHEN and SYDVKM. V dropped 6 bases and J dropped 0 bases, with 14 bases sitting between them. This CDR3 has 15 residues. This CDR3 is CASSETGPLNTEAFF. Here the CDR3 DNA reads TGTGCCAGCAGCGAGACAGGACCGCTGAACACTGAAGCTTTCTTT.

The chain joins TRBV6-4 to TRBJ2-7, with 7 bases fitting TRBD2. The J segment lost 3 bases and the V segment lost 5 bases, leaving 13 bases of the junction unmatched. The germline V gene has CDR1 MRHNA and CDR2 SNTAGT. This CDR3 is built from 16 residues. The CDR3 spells CASSYRVLADVYEQYF. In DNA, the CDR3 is TGTGCCAGCAGTTATCGGGTGCTAGCGGATGTCTACGAGCAGTACTTC.

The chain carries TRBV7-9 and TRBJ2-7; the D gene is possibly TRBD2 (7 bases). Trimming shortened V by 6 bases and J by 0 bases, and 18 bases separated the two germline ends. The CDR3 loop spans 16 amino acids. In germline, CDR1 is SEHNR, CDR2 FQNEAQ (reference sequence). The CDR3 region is CASSNREGTTSYEQYF. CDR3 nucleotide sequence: TGTGCCAGCAGTAACAGGGAGGGTACCACCTCCTACGAGCAGTACTTC.

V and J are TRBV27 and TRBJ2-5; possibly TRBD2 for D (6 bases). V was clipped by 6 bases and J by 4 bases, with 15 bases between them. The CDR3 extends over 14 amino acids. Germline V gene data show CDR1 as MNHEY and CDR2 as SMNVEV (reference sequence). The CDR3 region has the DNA TGTGCCAGCAGCGATCGTCAGGGAGGAGAGACCCAGTACTTC. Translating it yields CASSDRQGGETQYF.

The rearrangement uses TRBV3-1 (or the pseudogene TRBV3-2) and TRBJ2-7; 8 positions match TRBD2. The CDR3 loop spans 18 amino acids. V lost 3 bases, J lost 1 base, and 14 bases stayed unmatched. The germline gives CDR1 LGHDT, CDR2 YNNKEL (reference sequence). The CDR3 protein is CASSHLPWREAESYEQYF. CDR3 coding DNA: TGTGCCAGCAGCCACCTCCCTTGGCGGGAGGCGGAGTCCTACGAGCAGTACTTC.

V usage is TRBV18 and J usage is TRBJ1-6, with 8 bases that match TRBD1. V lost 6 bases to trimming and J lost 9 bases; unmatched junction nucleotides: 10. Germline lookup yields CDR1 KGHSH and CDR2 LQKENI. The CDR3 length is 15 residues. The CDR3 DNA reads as TGTGCCAGCTCTCCGGACAGGGCGGAGATTTCACCCCTCCACTTT. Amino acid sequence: CASSPDRAEISPLHF.

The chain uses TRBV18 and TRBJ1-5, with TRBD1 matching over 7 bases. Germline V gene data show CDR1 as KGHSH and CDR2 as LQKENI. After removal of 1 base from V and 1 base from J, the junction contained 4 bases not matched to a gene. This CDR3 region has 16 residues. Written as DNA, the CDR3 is TGTGCCAGCTCACCACGAGGGGGCGCCAGCAATCAGCCCCAGCATTTT. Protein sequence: CASSPRGGASNQPQHF.

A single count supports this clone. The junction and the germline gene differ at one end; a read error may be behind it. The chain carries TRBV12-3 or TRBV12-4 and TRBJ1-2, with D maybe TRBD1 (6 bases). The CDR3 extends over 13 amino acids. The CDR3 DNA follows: TGTGCCAGCAGTTTAGCCGAGGACAGAACCCTCCACTTC. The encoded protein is CASSLAEDRTLHF.

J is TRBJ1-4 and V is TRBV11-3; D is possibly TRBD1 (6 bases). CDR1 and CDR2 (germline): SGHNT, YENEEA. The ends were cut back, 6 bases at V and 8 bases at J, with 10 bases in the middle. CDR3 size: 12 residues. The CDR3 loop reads CASSPQGEKLFF. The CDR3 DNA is TGTGCCAGCAGTCCCCAGGGGGAAAAACTGTTTTTT.

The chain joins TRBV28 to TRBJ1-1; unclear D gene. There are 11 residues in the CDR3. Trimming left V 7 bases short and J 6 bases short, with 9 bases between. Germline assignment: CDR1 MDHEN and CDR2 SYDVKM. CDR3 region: CASTLFPEAFF. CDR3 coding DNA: TGTGCCAGCACCCTTTTCCCTGAAGCTTTCTTT.

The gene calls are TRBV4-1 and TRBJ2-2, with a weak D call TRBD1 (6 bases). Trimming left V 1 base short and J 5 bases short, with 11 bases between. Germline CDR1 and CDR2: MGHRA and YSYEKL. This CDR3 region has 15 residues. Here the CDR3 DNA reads TGCGCCAGCAGCCAAGTTGGGGGCCGAACCGGGGAGCTGTTTTTT. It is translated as CASSQVGGRTGELFF.